This T cell receptor (beta chain) was sequenced in a study of CD4 T cells in relation to SARS-CoV-2 and coronaviruses. Unexposed donor CD4+ T cells date from about 2011-2018, before the COVID-19 pandemic. Isolation of CD4+ T cells took place after approximately 10 days in culture. Unexposed-donor CD4+ T cells were probed with SARS-CoV-2 S/N and four cold-coronavirus spikes, cells permitting. Measured with immunoSEQ multiplex PCR; TCRdb has only the in-frame clones, and not every one. The table has about 12,000 clones, roughly 71% seen once. Looked up from germline, CDR1 is LNHDA and CDR2 is SQIVND (reference sequence). This CDR3 spans 14 amino acids. Trimming stripped 4 bases from V and 5 bases from J, with 12 bases between. Worth noting for this clone: Its antigen is unidentified.

The V call is TRBV19, the J call TRBJ1-5, with a tentative D call TRBD1 (6 bases). This sequence was found in a human donor in good health. Sample: CD4+ T cells from PBMCs, cultured in vitro. The CDR3 sequence: CASSTNGGDQPQHF. The CDR3 DNA reads TGTGCCAGTAGTACGAACGGGGGCGATCAGCCCCAGCATTTT.